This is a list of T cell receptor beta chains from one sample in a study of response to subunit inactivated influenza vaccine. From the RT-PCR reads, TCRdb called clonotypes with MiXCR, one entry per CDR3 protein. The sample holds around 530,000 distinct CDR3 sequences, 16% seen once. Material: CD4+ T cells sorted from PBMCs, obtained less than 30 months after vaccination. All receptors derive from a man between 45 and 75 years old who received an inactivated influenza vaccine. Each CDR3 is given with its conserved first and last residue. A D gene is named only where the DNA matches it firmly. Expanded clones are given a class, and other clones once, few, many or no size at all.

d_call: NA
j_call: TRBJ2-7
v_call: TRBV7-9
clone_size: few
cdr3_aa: CASSLVALSAASYEQYF
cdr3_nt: TGTGCCAGCAGCTTAGTCGCTTTGTCAGCGGCTTCCTACGAGCAGTACTTC

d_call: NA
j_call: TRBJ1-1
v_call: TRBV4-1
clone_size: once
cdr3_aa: CASSPVGLLNTEAFF
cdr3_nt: TGCGCCAGCAGCCCTGTCGGTCTCCTAAACACTGAAGCTTTCTTT

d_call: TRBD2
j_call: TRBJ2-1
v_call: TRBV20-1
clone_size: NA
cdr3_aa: CSATPLAGGRNEQFF
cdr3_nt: TGCAGTGCTACTCCACTAGCGGGGGGCCGCAATGAGCAGTTCTTC

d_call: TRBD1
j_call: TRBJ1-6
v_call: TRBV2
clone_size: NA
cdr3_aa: CASRSGVTGFYSPLHF
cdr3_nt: TGTGCCAGCAGATCTGGGGTGACAGGGTTTTATTCACCCCTCCACTTT

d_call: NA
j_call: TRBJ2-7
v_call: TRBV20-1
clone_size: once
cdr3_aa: CSARDWREWSYEQYF
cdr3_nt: TGCAGTGCTAGAGATTGGAGGGAGTGGTCCTACGAGCAGTACTTC

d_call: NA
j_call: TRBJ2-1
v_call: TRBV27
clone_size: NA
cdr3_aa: CASSWVWGGNNEQFF
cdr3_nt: TGTGCCAGCAGTTGGGTGTGGGGGGGCAACAATGAGCAGTTCTTC

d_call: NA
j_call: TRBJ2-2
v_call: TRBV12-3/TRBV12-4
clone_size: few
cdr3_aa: CASIRGNTGELFF
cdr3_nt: TGTGCCAGCATCCGGGGGAACACCGGGGAGCTGTTTTTT

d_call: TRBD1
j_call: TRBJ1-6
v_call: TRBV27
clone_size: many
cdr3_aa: CASSARDSYNSPLHF
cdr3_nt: TGTGCCAGCAGTGCGCGGGACAGTTATAATTCACCCCTCCACTTT

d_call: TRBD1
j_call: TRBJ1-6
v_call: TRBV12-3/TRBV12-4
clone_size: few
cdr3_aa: CASSGQGPFVSPLHF
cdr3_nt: TGTGCCAGCAGTGGACAGGGCCCCTTCGTTTCACCCCTCCACTTT

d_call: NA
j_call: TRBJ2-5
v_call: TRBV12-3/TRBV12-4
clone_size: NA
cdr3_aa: CASSSPGLETQYF
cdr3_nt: TGTGCCAGCAGTTCTCCAGGGCTCGAGACCCAGTACTTC

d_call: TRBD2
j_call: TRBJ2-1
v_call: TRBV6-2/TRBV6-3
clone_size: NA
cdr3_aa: CASSPQAGGRYNEQFF
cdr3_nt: TGTGCCAGCAGTCCCCAAGCGGGAGGGAGATACAATGAGCAGTTCTTC

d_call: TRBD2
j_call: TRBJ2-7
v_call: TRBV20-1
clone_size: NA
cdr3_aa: CSASGRVSYEQYF
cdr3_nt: TGCAGTGCTAGTGGGAGGGTGTCCTACGAGCAGTACTTC

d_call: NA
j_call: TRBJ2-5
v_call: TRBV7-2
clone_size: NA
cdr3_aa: CASSTRAQASAQYF
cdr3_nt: TGTGCCAGCAGCACACGGGCGCAGGCTTCGGCCCAGTACTTC

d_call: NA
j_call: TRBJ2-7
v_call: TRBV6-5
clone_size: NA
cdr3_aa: CASSYGWATYSVEQYF
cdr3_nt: TGTGCCAGCAGTTACGGGTGGGCCACTTATTCCGTCGAGCAGTACTTC

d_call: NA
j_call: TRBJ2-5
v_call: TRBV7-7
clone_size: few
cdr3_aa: CASSFSGTETQYF
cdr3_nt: TGTGCTAGCAGCTTCTCAGGGACGGAGACCCAGTACTTC

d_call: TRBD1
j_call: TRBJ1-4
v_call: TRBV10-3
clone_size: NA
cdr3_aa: CAISQGQGSGEKLFF
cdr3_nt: TGTGCCATCAGCCAGGGACAGGGTTCGGGGGAAAAACTGTTTTTT

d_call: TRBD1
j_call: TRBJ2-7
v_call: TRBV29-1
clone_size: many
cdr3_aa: CSVRAGQGGSYEQYF
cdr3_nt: TGCAGCGTTCGAGCAGGACAGGGAGGCTCCTACGAGCAGTACTTC

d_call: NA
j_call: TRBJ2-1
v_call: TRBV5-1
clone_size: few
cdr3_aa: CASSGGGAVSYNEQFF
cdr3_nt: TGCGCCAGCAGCGGAGGTGGAGCGGTCTCCTACAATGAGCAGTTCTTC

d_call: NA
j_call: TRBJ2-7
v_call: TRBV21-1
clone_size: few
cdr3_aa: CASSNQGGGYEQYF
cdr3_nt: TGTGCCAGCAGCAACCAGGGGGGAGGCTACGAGCAGTACTTC

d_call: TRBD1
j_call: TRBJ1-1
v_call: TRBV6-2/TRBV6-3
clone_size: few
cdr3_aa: CPTGLMNTEAFF
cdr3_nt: TGTCCGACAGGGCTGATGAACACTGAAGCTTTCTTT

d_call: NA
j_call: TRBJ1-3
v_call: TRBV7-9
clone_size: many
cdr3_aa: CASSPPLRSGNTIYF
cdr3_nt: TGTGCCAGCAGCCCCCCGTTGAGGTCGGGAAACACCATATATTTT

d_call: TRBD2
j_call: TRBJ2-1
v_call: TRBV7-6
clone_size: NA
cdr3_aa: CASSTMASGSNEQFF
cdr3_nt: TGTGCCAGCAGCACGATGGCTAGCGGGAGCAATGAGCAGTTCTTC

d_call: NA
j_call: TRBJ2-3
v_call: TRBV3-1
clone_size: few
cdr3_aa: CASSQRPDTQYF
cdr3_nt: TGTGCCAGCAGCCAACGCCCCGATACGCAGTATTTT

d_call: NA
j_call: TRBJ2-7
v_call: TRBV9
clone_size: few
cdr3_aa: CASGTQGGYEQYF
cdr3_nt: TGTGCCAGCGGAACGCAGGGTGGGTACGAGCAGTACTTC

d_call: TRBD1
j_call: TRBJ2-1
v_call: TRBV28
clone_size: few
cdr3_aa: CATGGQETYNEQFF
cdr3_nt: TGTGCCACCGGGGGACAGGAGACCTACAATGAGCAGTTCTTC

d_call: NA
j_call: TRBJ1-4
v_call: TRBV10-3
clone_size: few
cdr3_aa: CATNPAREGAILFF
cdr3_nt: TGTGCCACCAACCCGGCCAGGGAAGGAGCGATACTGTTTTTT

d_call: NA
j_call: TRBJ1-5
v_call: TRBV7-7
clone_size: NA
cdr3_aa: CASSRIVPGGGNQPQHF
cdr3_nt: TGTGCTAGCAGCAGGATTGTCCCGGGGGGAGGGAATCAGCCCCAGCATTTT

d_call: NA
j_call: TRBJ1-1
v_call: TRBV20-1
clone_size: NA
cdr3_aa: CSARDLKNTEAFF
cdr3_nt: TGCAGTGCTAGAGATCTGAAAAACACTGAAGCTTTCTTT

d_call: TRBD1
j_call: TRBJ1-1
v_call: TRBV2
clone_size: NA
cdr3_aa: CASIRTTGHPAFF
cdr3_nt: TGTGCCAGCATTCGAACGACAGGGCACCCGGCTTTCTTT

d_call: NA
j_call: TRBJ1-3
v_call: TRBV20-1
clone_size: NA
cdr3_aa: CSARDSPRGGRGNTIYF
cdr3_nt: TGCAGTGCTAGAGATTCCCCTAGGGGGGGTAGGGGAAACACCATATATTTT

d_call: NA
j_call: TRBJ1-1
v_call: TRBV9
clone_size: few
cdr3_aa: CASSPSGREGAFF
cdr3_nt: TGTGCCAGCAGCCCCTCGGGCCGGGAGGGAGCTTTCTTT